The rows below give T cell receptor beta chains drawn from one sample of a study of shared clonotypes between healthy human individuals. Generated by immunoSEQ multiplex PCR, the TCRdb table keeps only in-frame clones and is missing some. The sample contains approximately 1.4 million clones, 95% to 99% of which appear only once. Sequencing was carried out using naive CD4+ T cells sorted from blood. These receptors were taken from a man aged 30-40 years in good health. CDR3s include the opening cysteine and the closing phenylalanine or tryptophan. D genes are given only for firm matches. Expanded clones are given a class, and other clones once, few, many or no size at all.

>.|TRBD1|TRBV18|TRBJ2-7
TGTGCCAGCTCACCCGGGACAGGGGAGTACGAGCAGTACTTC
CASSPGTGEYEQYF
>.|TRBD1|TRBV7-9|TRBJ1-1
TGTGCCAGCAGCTTTCACAGGGGCCGCAACGGTGAAGCTTTCTTT
CASSFHRGRNGEAFF
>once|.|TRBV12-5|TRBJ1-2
TGTGCTAGTGGTTTGATTCAGGGGAGGTATGGCTACACCTTC
CASGLIQGRYGYTF
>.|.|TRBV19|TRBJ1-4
TGTGCCAGTACCCACGGCCATGAAAAACTGTTTTTT
CASTHGHEKLFF
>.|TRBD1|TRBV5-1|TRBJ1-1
TGCGCCAGCAGCATTCGGACAGGCGCCTGGAACACTGAAGCTTTCTTT
CASSIRTGAWNTEAFF
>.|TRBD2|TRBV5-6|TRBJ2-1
TGTGCCAGCAGCTTGCGGGACTATAACAATGAGCAGTTCTTC
CASSLRDYNNEQFF
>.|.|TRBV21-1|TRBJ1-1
TGTGCCAGCGCCGAACAGGTGGCGAACACTGAAGCTTTCTTT
CASAEQVANTEAFF
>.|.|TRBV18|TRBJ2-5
TGTGCCAGCTCACCTACAGGGGGGGTTGAGACCCAGTACTTC
CASSPTGGVETQYF
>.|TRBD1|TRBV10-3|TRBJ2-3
TGTGCCATCAGAGCCGGGACAGGGAGCACAGATACGCAGTATTTT
CAIRAGTGSTDTQYF
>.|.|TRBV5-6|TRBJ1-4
TGTGCCAGCAGCTGGGGCGGTGAAAAACTGTTTTTT
CASSWGGEKLFF
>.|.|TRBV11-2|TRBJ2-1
TGTGCCAGCAGCTCCCATGGGGGATCCGGCAATGAGCAGTTCTTC
CASSSHGGSGNEQFF
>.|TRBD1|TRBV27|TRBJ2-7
TGTGCCAGCAGTTTAAGGACAGGCTACGAGCAGTACTTC
CASSLRTGYEQYF
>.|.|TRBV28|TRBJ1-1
TGTGCCAGCAGTTCCCCAGGTGTGGGCCGGAACACTGAAGCTTTCTTT
CASSSPGVGRNTEAFF
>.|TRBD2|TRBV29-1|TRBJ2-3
TGCAGCGTAGCCGGGACTACCACAGATACGCAGTATTTT
CSVAGTTTDTQYF
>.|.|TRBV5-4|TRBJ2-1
TGTGCCAGCAGCTCACACTCAGCGGGCCGATCCTACAATGAGCAGTTCTTC
CASSSHSAGRSYNEQFF
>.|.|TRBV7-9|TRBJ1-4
TGTGCCAGCAGCTTAGAGGCACAGGTTTTTGAAAAACTGTTTTTT
CASSLEAQVFEKLFF
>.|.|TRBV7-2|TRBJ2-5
TGTGCCAGCAGCTTAGCGGGGGGTGAAGAGACCCAGTACTTC
CASSLAGGEETQYF
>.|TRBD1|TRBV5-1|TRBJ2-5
TGCGCCAGCAGCTTCTTCCAATGGGCAGGGGGACAAGAGACCCAGTACTTC
CASSFFQWAGGQETQYF
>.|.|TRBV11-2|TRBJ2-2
TGTGCCAGCAGCCCTCTTTCGGGGCTCACCGGGGAGCTGTTTTTT
CASSPLSGLTGELFF
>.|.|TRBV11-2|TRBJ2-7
TGTGCCAGCAGCTTAGAGGGGCGGTTCTACGAGCAGTACTTC
CASSLEGRFYEQYF
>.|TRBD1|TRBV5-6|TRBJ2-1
TGTGCCAGCAGCTACCTGGGACAGGGGGTCAATGAGCAGTTCTTC
CASSYLGQGVNEQFF
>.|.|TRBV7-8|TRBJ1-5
TGTGCCAGCAGCTTAAAGTTCACAGTGGGGAGCAATCAGCCCCAGCATTTT
CASSLKFTVGSNQPQHF
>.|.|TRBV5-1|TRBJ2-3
TGCGCCAGCACAGACGGGCAGGGGCTATCTTGGGATACGCAGTATTTT
CASTDGQGLSWDTQYF
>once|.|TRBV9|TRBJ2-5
TGTGCCAGCAGCGGAGGGACCAAAACAACGGAGACCCAGTACTTC
CASSGGTKTTETQYF
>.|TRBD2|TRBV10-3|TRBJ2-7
TGTGCCATCATGCCGACTAGCGGGAGACTTCTAAGCGTGTACGAGCAGTACTTC
CAIMPTSGRLLSVYEQYF
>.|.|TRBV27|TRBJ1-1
TGTGCCAGCAGTTTATGGGGGAACACTGAAGCTTTCTTT
CASSLWGNTEAFF
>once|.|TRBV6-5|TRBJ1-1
TGTGCCAGCAGTTGGGCGGGCCCTAACACTGAAGCTTTCTTT
CASSWAGPNTEAFF
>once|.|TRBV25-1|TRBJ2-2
TGTGCCAGCAGTGGATACAGCCCGAACACCGGGGAGCTGTTTTTT
CASSGYSPNTGELFF
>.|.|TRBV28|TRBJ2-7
TGTGCCAGCACTCCAAGGAACCCCGGGACACCCTACGAGCAGTACTTC
CASTPRNPGTPYEQYF
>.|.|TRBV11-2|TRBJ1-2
TGTGCCAGCAGGCCCACAGCGAACCCGGCGGGCTACACCTTC
CASRPTANPAGYTF
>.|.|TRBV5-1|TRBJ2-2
TGCGCCAGCAGCACAACTAGTAGCGAGCTGTTTTTT
CASSTTSSELFF
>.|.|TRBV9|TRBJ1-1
TGTGCCAGCAGCGTAGACCTCCCTCCGGGTGAAGCTTTCTTT
CASSVDLPPGEAFF
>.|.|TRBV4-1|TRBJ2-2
TGCGCCAGCAGCCAAGAAGTAGGGTCGAACACCGGGGAGCTGTTTTTT
CASSQEVGSNTGELFF
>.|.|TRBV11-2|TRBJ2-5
TGTGCCAGCAGCTTAGATCCATCACAAGAGACCCAGTACTTC
CASSLDPSQETQYF
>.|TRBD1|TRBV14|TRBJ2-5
TGTGCCAGCAGCCCCCACAGACAGGGCCTTGGGACCCAGTACTTC
CASSPHRQGLGTQYF
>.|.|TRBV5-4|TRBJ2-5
TGTGCCAGCAGCCCACCAGGGACGGGGAAAGAGACCCAGTACTTC
CASSPPGTGKETQYF
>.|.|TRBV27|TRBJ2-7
TGTGCCAGCAGCCCTTTACCCCCAGGGGTTTACGAGCAGTACTTC
CASSPLPPGVYEQYF
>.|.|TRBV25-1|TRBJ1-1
TGTGCCCTACTAACCCCGCAGGATGAAGCTTTCTTT
CALLTPQDEAFF
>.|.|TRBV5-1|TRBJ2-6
TGCGCCAGCAGCTTGGACCTAGCGAGCTCTGGGGCCAACGTCCTGACTTTC
CASSLDLASSGANVLTF
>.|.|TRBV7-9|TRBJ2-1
TGTGCCAGCAGCTTGTTAGGGGGGCTCTCCTACAATGAGCAGTTCTTC
CASSLLGGLSYNEQFF
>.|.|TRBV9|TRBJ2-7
TGTGCCAGCAGCGACAGGGATCCCTCCTACGAGCAGTACTTC
CASSDRDPSYEQYF
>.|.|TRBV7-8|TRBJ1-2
TGTGCCAGCAGCTTAGCTTCTGGGGGGGACTATGGCTACACCTTC
CASSLASGGDYGYTF
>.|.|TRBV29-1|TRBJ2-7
TGCAGCGGCGGACTCCTAGGTGGCGAGCAGTACTTC
CSGGLLGGEQYF
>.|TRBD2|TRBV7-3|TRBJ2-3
TGTGCCAGCAGCTCGACTAGCGCAGATACGCAGTATTTT
CASSSTSADTQYF
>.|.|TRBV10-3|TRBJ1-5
TGTGCCATCAGTGCCCTGGGACTGGGAGGCAATCAGCCCCAGCATTTT
CAISALGLGGNQPQHF
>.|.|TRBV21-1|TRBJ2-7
TGTGCCAGCAGCAATGGTGGGGGAGCCTACGAGCAGTACTTC
CASSNGGGAYEQYF
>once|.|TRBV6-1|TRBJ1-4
TGTGCCAGCAGTGAACTGATTGCAACTAATGAAAAACTGTTTTTT
CASSELIATNEKLFF
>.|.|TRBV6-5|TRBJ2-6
TGTGCCAGCAGCCGCCCTGATGGTGGGGCCAACGTCCTGACTTTC
CASSRPDGGANVLTF
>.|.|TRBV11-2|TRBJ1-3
TGTGCCAGCAGCTTAGAGGTCAGGGCATTCTCTGGAAACACCATATATTTT
CASSLEVRAFSGNTIYF
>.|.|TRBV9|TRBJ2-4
TGTGCCAGCGCCGGGGGATTGGCCAAAAACATTCAGTACTTC
CASAGGLAKNIQYF
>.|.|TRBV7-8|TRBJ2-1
TGTGCCAGCAGCCCCGACGCTGCGGGCTCCTCCTACAATGAGCAGTTCTTC
CASSPDAAGSSYNEQFF
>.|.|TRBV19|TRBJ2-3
TGTGCCACCTCATCCTTGACTAGAACAGATACGCAGTATTTT
CATSSLTRTDTQYF
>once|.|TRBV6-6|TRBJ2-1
TGTGCCAGCACCATAGGTCCCAATGAGCAGTTCTTC
CASTIGPNEQFF
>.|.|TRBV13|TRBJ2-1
TGTGCCAGCAGCTTAGGCGGAGCGCTCCAGTTCTTC
CASSLGGALQFF
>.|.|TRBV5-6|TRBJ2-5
TGTGCCAGCAGCTCCCCTTATGAGGCCCAGTACTTC
CASSSPYEAQYF